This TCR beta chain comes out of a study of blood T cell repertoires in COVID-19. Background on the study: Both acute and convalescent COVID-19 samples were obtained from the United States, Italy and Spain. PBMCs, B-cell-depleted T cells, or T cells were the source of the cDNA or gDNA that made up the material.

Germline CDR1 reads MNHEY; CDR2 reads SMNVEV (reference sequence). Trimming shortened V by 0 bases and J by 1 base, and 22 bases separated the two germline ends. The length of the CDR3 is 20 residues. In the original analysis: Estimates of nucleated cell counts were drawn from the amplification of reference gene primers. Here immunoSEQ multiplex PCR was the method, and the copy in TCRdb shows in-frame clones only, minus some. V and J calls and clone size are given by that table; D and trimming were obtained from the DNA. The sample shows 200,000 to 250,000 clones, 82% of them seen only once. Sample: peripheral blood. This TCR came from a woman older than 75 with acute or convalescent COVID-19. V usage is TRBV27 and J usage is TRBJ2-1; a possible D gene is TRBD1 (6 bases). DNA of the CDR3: TGTGCCAGCAGTTTATCTCTAGGGAAACAGGGTTTGGGGTCCTACAATGAGCAGTTCTTC. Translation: CASSLSLGKQGLGSYNEQFF.